This entry is about one TCR beta chain. Its antigen is not known. Time point noted: newly diagnosed, previously untreated cHL patient sample. The sample originates from a study of PD-1 blockade in classical Hodgkin lymphoma. Libraries were prepared by immunoSEQ multiplex PCR; TCRdb keeps only in-frame clonotypes and omits some of them. The table lists fewer than 90,000 clones, 85% to 95% of them singletons, with about 2.6% in the top ten. Study conclusions and caveats: Newly diagnosed patients were said to have less baseline TCR diversity than healthy donors did.

This clonotype was sampled from a human donor with classical Hodgkin lymphoma. The sample consisted of peripheral blood mononuclear cells (PBMCs).

CDR3 sequence (DNA): TGTGCCAGCAGTTCAAGACAGCGATTAAACTACGAGCAGTACTTC. Translated: CASSSRQRLNYEQYF. The genes are TRBV28 and TRBJ2-7; perhaps TRBD1 as D (5 bases). The CDR3 extends over 15 amino acids. From germline, CDR1 is MDHEN and CDR2 SYDVKM. V gave up 4 bases and J gave up 3 bases, with 16 bases separating them.